The 32 T cell receptor beta chains presented below share a single source sample, sequenced in a study of cytomegalovirus exposure and HLA in healthy donors. The PCR used 60 Vbeta and 13 Jbeta primers. Some clones are missing from TCRdb's copy, which holds only in-frame ones; the method was immunoSEQ multiplex PCR. Of some 140,000 clones in the sample, approximately 74% were seen once. The sample consisted of PBMCs. Receptors were obtained from a man in his late teens or twenties in good health and CMV-seronegative.

The chain employs TRBV4-2 and TRBJ1-5; the D gene is possibly TRBD1 (5 bases). The germline V gene has CDR1 LGHNA and CDR2 YNFKEQ. V was trimmed by 0 bases and J by 1 base, leaving 10 bases between them. The CDR3 has 16 amino acids. CDR3 loop: CASSQEEGQSNQPQHF. As DNA, the CDR3 is TGTGCCAGCAGCCAAGAGGAGGGGCAGAGCAATCAGCCCCAGCATTTT.

The sample holds one count of this clone. The genes are TRBV25-1 and TRBJ2-2; a possible D gene is TRBD1 (5 bases). Per the germline V gene, CDR1 is MGHDK and CDR2 is SYGVNS. Trimming stripped 4 bases from V and 0 bases from J, with 12 bases between. This CDR3 contains 16 residues. CDR3 DNA sequence: TGTGCCAGCAGTGTCCGACAGTTCGCGAACACCGGGGAGCTGTTTTTT. Its protein is CASSVRQFANTGELFF.

The chain employs TRBV5-4 and TRBJ1-1; D call uncertain. The CDR3 loop spans 12 amino acids. CDR1 and CDR2 (germline): SGHNT, YYREEE (reference sequence). CDR3 coding DNA: TGTGCGATGGAAACCGGGGTCTCTGAAGCTTTCTTT. This codes for CAMETGVSEAFF.

This rearrangement joins TRBV5-1 to TRBJ2-1, with D possibly being TRBD2 (6 bases). With 2 bases removed from V and 10 bases from J, the gap between germline ends came to 7 bases. Germline assignment: CDR1 SGHRS and CDR2 YFSETQ. The CDR3 spans 11 residues. The CDR3 region has the DNA TGCGCCAGCAGCTTCGGACTAGAGCAGTTCTTC. Protein sequence: CASSFGLEQFF.

This chain joins TRBV6-1 and TRBJ2-7; TRBD1 matches 7 bases. Germline V gene data show CDR1 as MNHNS and CDR2 as SASEGT. The CDR3 runs to 14 residues. Germline trimming cut 6 bases from V and 3 bases from J; bases unmatched to any gene: 8. This chain's CDR3 is CASRTDRANYEQYV. The CDR3 DNA reads TGTGCCAGCAGGACAGACAGGGCGAACTACGAGCAGTACGTC.

J is TRBJ1-5 and V is TRBV10-2; no firm D call. CDR1 and CDR2 from the germline V gene are WSHSY and SAAADI. Trimming cost V 6 bases and J 1 base, with 7 bases left between them. CDR3 length equals 13 residues. The CDR3 sequence: CASSLSSNQPQHF. CDR3 bases: TGCGCCAGCAGCTTAAGCAGCAATCAGCCCCAGCATTTT.

This clone was seen more than once but under ten times. The chain has TRBV10-3 and TRBJ2-1; weak D call: TRBD2 (5 bases). Looked up from germline, CDR1 is ENHRY and CDR2 is SYGVKD. Between the trimmed V and J ends, which lost 0 bases and 4 bases, there was a span of 10 bases. The CDR3 length is 15 residues. Here the CDR3 reads CAISESTLAYNEQFF. The CDR3, as DNA: TGTGCCATCAGTGAGTCGACTCTAGCATACAATGAGCAGTTCTTC.

The chain uses TRBV19 and TRBJ1-2; the D is unclear. V shed 5 bases and J shed 4 bases, with 14 bases lying between them. This CDR3 contains 14 residues. Germline loops: CDR1 LNHDA, CDR2 SQIVND (reference sequence). Here the CDR3 DNA reads TGTGCCAGTAGTGGGCCTACATGGGCCTATGGCTACACCTTC. Its translation: CASSGPTWAYGYTF.

In its sample, this clone was seen once. The chain combines TRBV5-1 with TRBJ1-4; TRBD1 matches 10 bases. This CDR3 contains 13 residues. Germline V CDR1 and CDR2: SGHRS, YFSETQ. J gave up 6 bases and V 7 bases, and 3 bases lay outside the gene matches. DNA of the CDR3: TGCGCCAGCCAGGGACAGGGGCATGAAAAACTGTTTTTT. It translates to CASQGQGHEKLFF.

The chain couples TRBV2 to TRBJ1-2; D is uncertain. The V end lost 6 bases, the J end lost 4 bases, and 12 bases lay between the germline ends. The germline CDR1 and CDR2 sequences are SNHLY and FYNNEI. CDR3 length: 13 residues. The CDR3: CASREDLLYGYTF. The CDR3 bases are TGTGCCAGCAGAGAGGATCTTCTCTATGGCTACACCTTC. Drawing the rest from reference TRBV2 and TRBJ1-2, the complete variable domain is EPEVTQTPSHQVTQMGQEVILRCVPISNHLYFYWYRQILGQKVEFLVSFYNNEISEKSEIFDDQFSVERPDGSNFTLKIRSTKLEDSAMYFCASREDLLYGYTFGSGTRLTVV.

This clone was recorded once. The sample has other DNA sequences that encode this CDR3 too. The V call is TRBV28, the J call TRBJ1-2, with D unresolved. This CDR3 spans 12 amino acids. V was shortened by 2 bases and J by 4 bases, with 5 bases between the two germline ends. From germline, CDR1 is MDHEN and CDR2 SYDVKM. DNA of the CDR3: TGTGCCAGCAGTTTAGGAGGCTATGGCTACACCTTC. Translated, it gives CASSLGGYGYTF.

The rearrangement links TRBV29-1 to TRBJ2-1; 11 bases are shared with TRBD2. Germline V gene lookup returns CDR1 SQVTM and CDR2 ANQGSEA. After removal of 8 bases from V and 4 bases from J, the junction contained 13 bases not matched to a gene. The CDR3 has 16 residues. The chain's CDR3 is CSPTWVASGGYNEQFF. CDR3 DNA sequence: TGCAGCCCCACCTGGGTCGCTAGCGGGGGGTACAATGAGCAGTTCTTC.

CDR3 coding DNA: TGTGCCAGTAGTATAACAAGCGGGGGAGGCACAGATACGCAGTATTTT. This codes for CASSITSGGGTDTQYF. The gene calls are TRBV19 and TRBJ2-3; 8 bases fit TRBD2. Germline V gene sequence: CDR1 LNHDA, CDR2 SQIVND (reference sequence). Trimming cost V 2 bases and J 1 base; bases outside gene matches: 5. This CDR3 has 16 residues.

This chain links TRBV27 with TRBJ2-5; 8 bases are a match to TRBD1. CDR1 is MNHEY, CDR2 SMNVEV, per germline (reference sequence). The CDR3 totals 13 residues. V dropped 4 bases and J dropped 4; count of bases not matched to a gene: 2. The CDR3 nucleotides read TGTGCCAGCAGTTGGACAGGGAGAGAGACCCAGTACTTC. Its protein is CASSWTGRETQYF.

The rearrangement links TRBV7-6 to TRBJ1-3; the match to TRBD1 covers 8 bases. After removal of 6 bases from V and 0 bases from J, the junction contained 7 bases not matched to a gene. The CDR3 sequence is 16 residues long. Germline loops: CDR1 SGHVS, CDR2 FNYEAQ. For the CDR3, the DNA is TGTGCCAGCAGTCCGGGACAGGCCCTCTCTGGAAACACCATATATTTT. Protein: CASSPGQALSGNTIYF. The full variable domain, rest sourced from reference TRBV7-6 and TRBJ1-3, is GAGVSQSPRYKVTKRGQDVALRCDPISGHVSLYWYRQALGQGPEFLTYFNYEAQQDKSGLPNDRFSAERPEGSISTLTIQRTEQRDSAMYRCASSPGQALSGNTIYFGEGSWLTVV.

The chain carries TRBV21-1 and TRBJ2-7; the D segment call TRBD1 is taken from the table without a DNA check. TRBV21-1 is deemed a pseudogene. The CDR3 length is 15 residues. The CDR3 spells CASSKEDRTCLEQYF. The CDR3 DNA follows: TGTGCCAGCAGCAAAGAGGACAGGACATGTCTCGAGCAGTACTTC.

The J gene is TRBJ2-3, the V gene TRBV7-7, with 8 bases that match TRBD2. CDR3 length equals 15 residues. CDR1 and CDR2 (germline): SSHAT, FNYEAQ (reference sequence). V shed 1 base and J 6 bases; nucleotides not matched to a gene: 6. The CDR3 DNA is TGTGCCAGCAGCTTAGGGGGACTAGTTGGTGATACGCAGTATTTT. It encodes CASSLGGLVGDTQYF.

The CDR3 here is CASTQGGANEKLFF. Here the CDR3 DNA reads TGTGCCAGCACCCAGGGGGGGGCTAATGAAAAACTGTTTTTT. The J gene is TRBJ1-4, the V gene TRBV4-2, with 7 bases that match TRBD1. This CDR3 region has 14 residues. Germline CDR1 reads LGHNA; CDR2 reads YNFKEQ. V lost 7 bases to trimming and J lost 3 bases; unmatched junction nucleotides: 5.

The chain joins TRBV19 to TRBJ1-1; D ambiguous. The ends were cut back, 3 bases at V and 1 base at J, with 12 bases in the middle. CDR1 and CDR2 (germline): LNHDA, SQIVND (reference sequence). This CDR3 has 15 residues. The CDR3 nucleotides read TGTGCCAGTAGTATCTACCCGGGAGGGAACACTGAAGCTTTCTTT. Protein product: CASSIYPGGNTEAFF. The full variable domain, its missing parts supplied by reference TRBV19 and TRBJ1-1, is DGGITQSPKYLFRKEGQNVTLSCEQNLNHDAMYWYRQDPGQGLRLIYYSQIVNDFQKGDIAEGYSVSREKKESFPLTVTSAQKNPTAFYLCASSIYPGGNTEAFFGQGTRLTVV.

This clone was seen a handful of times. The chain joins TRBV29-1 to TRBJ2-5, with D uncertain. CDR3 length equals 11 residues. Trimming pared 4 bases from V and 6 bases from J, leaving 9 bases between. In germline, CDR1 is SQVTM, CDR2 ANQGSEA. As DNA, the CDR3 is TGCAGCGTTGGCTTACAGAAGACCCAGTACTTC. Encoded protein: CSVGLQKTQYF.

With respect to this clone: At one boundary the junction diverges from the germline segment, which might be a read error. The J gene is TRBJ2-6, the V gene TRBV27, with D maybe TRBD1 (5 bases). Germline V CDR1 and CDR2: MNHEY, SMNVEV (reference sequence). The CDR3 extends over 14 amino acids. The CDR3 DNA follows: TGTGCCAGCAGGGGGATTTCTGGGGCCAACGGCCTGACTTTC. Translating gives CASRGISGANGLTF.

This clone was seen once. The DNA of the CDR3 is TGTGCCAGCAGCCAAGACAGGGGGAGATACACTGAAGCTTTCTTT. It is translated as CASSQDRGRYTEAFF. The rearrangement links TRBV11-2 to TRBJ1-1; 9 positions agree with TRBD1. With V trimmed by 5 bases and J by 3 bases, 7 bases remained unmatched. Germline CDR1 and CDR2: SGHAT and FQNNGV. The CDR3 totals 15 residues.

This clone turned up a few times. This chain joins TRBV29-1 and TRBJ2-2; TRBD1 matches at 8 bases. J gave up 6 bases and V 7 bases, and 7 bases lay outside the gene matches. CDR3 length: 13 amino acids. CDR1 and CDR2 from the germline V gene are SQVTM and ANQGSEA. The CDR3 nucleotides are TGCAGCGCAGGACAGGGCTTCTCCGGGGAGCTGTTTTTT. Translated, it gives CSAGQGFSGELFF.

This clone was detected a few times. DNA of the CDR3: TGCGCCAGCAGCTTGGACAGGGCCGGACGGTCCTACGAGCAGTACTTC. It is translated as CASSLDRAGRSYEQYF. The rearrangement joins TRBV5-1 to TRBJ2-7, with D maybe TRBD1 (6 bases). V was pared by 0 bases and J by 1 base, with 14 bases between. The CDR3 covers 16 residues. Germline-derived CDR1 and CDR2 are SGHRS and YFSETQ.

Comment on this clone: Likely a read error: the CDR3 ends without its conserved phenylalanine or tryptophan. This chain connects TRBV10-1 to TRBJ2-2, with D possibly TRBD2 on 6 matching bases. The V end was cut by 4 bases, the J end by 0 bases, with 9 bases between. Per the germline V gene, CDR1 is WNHNN and CDR2 is SYGVQD (reference sequence). This CDR3 is 15 amino acids long. In DNA form, the CDR3 reads TGCGCCAGCAGTGGGGGGGATCCGAACACCGGGGAGCTGTTTTCT. This encodes CASSGGDPNTGELFS.

This clone has only one observation. The chain is built from TRBV7-2 and TRBJ1-2; maybe TRBD1 (6 bases). Trimming took off 1 base at V and 7 bases at J, with 13 bases between the two ends. This CDR3 has 14 amino acids. Per the germline V gene, CDR1 is SGHTA and CDR2 is FQGNSA. DNA for the CDR3: TGTGCCAGCAGCTTAGAACAGGGAAGAAGTGGCTACACCTTC. Residues: CASSLEQGRSGYTF.

This chain joins TRBV6-5 and TRBJ2-2; 8 bases align to TRBD1. With 4 bases clipped from V and 0 bases from J, the junction kept 4 bases outside the gene matches. The germline CDR1 and CDR2 sequences are MNHEY and SVGAGI. The CDR3 spans 16 residues. The CDR3 DNA sequence: TGTGCCAGCAGTTTCAGGGGGCTCACGAACACCGGGGAGCTGTTTTTT. Encoded protein: CASSFRGLTNTGELFF.

The chain combines TRBV7-9 with TRBJ2-1; D unresolved. The CDR3 contains 14 residues. V was clipped by 5 bases and J by 5 bases, with 13 bases between them. Germline V lookup: CDR1 SEHNR, CDR2 FQNEAQ (reference sequence). The CDR3 DNA follows: TGTGCCAGCAGCCCCCGAACAGCCGACAATGAGCAGTTCTTC. This encodes CASSPRTADNEQFF.

The table lists this clone with a count of one. The genes are TRBV7-2 and TRBJ1-5; maybe TRBD1 (5 bases). V lost 1 base and J 1 base, leaving 8 bases between the germline ends. Germline V gene data show CDR1 as SGHTA and CDR2 as FQGNSA. CDR3 length equals 15 residues. CDR3 loop: CASSLGGRSNQPQHF. CDR3 sequence (DNA): TGTGCCAGCAGCTTAGGGGGCAGGAGCAATCAGCCCCAGCATTTT.

The chain uses TRBV4-2 and TRBJ1-4; D gene ambiguous. CDR3 size: 14 residues. Trimming cost V 5 bases and J 4 bases, with 11 bases left between them. The germline V gene has CDR1 LGHNA and CDR2 YNFKEQ. Here the CDR3 reads CASSLQLINEKLFF. The CDR3 bases are TGTGCCAGCAGCTTACAGCTGATTAATGAAAAACTGTTTTTT.

This clone was detected a few times. This chain joins TRBV5-1 and TRBJ1-2; possible D gene TRBD1, 5 bases. This CDR3 region has 15 residues. Germline V gene lookup returns CDR1 SGHRS and CDR2 YFSETQ. Trimming shortened V by 0 bases and J by 5 bases, and 14 bases separated the two germline ends. The CDR3 region is CASSLAADRFYGYTF. The CDR3 DNA reads TGCGCCAGCAGCTTGGCGGCAGACAGATTTTATGGCTACACCTTC.

The count of this clone is one. J is TRBJ2-1 and V is TRBV11-2; TRBD2 matches 7 bases. The CDR3 spans 16 residues. Trimming took 5 bases from V and 5 from J; bases not matched to a gene: 12. CDR1 SGHAT and CDR2 FQNNGV come from the germline V gene. CDR3: CASSHPGGPNDNEQFF. The CDR3 DNA follows: TGTGCCAGCAGCCATCCGGGGGGACCAAACGACAATGAGCAGTTCTTC.